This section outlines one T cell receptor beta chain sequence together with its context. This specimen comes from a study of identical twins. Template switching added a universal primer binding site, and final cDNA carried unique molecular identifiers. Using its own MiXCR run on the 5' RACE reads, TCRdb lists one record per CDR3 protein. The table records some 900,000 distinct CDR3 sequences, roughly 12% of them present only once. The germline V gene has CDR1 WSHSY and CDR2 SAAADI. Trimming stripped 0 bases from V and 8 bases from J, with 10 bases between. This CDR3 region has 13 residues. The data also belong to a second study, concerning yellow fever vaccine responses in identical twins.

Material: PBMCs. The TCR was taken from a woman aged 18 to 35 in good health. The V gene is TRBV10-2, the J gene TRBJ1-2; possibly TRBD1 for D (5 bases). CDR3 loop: CASSESAGYGYTF. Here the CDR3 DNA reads TGCGCCAGCAGTGAGTCGGCAGGGTACGGCTACACCTTC.